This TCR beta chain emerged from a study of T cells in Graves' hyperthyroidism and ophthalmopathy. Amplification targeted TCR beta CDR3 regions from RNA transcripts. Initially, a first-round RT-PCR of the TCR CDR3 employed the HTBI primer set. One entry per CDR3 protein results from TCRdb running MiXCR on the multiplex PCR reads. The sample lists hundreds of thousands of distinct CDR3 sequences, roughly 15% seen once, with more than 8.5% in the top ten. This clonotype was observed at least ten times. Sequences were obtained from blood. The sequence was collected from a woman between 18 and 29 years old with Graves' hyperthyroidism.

Written as DNA, the CDR3 is TGTGCCAGCAGCCCCTTCGGAGCCGCTAGCACAGATACGCAGTATTTT. Encoded protein: CASSPFGAASTDTQYF. The chain employs TRBV7-9 and TRBJ2-3; D not resolved. CDR3 length: 16 amino acids. CDR1 SEHNR and CDR2 FQNEAQ come from the germline V gene (reference sequence). Trimming removed 5 bases at V and 0 bases at J, with 15 bases between.